A selection of T cell receptor beta chains follows, all from one sample in a study of blood T cell repertoires in COVID-19. Measured with immunoSEQ multiplex PCR; TCRdb has only the in-frame clones, and not every one. Among hundreds of thousands of clones listed, around 87% were seen once. Sequenced sample: peripheral blood. Source of these receptors: a woman between 25 and 40 years old who had recovered from COVID-19. Each CDR3 is given with its conserved first and last residue. The D gene is left open where the match is weak. Rows give clone size only sometimes, using once, few, many, or a class for an expanded clone.

TRBD1	TRBV5-6	TRBJ2-3	NA	TGTGCCAGCAGCTTGCCTCTCCGGACAGGGAGCACAGATACGCAGTATTTT	CASSLPLRTGSTDTQYF
TRBD1	TRBV5-4	TRBJ1-2	NA	TGTGCCAGCAGCTTCGACAGGGATGGCTACACCTTC	CASSFDRDGYTF
NA	TRBV3-1/TRBV3-2	TRBJ2-7	NA	TGTGCCAGCAGCCACCGGGACATGGGGGTCGAGCAGTACTTC	CASSHRDMGVEQYF
TRBD2	TRBV3-1/TRBV3-2	TRBJ2-1	NA	TGTGCCAGCAGCCCTCATGGGACTAGCGGGAGTAGAATCAAAGAGCAGTTCTTC	CASSPHGTSGSRIKEQFF
NA	TRBV7-9	TRBJ1-2	NA	TGTGCCAGCAGCTTATTATCCGCAGGGGTTAACTATGGCTACACCTTC	CASSLLSAGVNYGYTF
NA	TRBV7-9	TRBJ1-3	NA	TGTGCCAGCGACGGGAAGGCCCTTGGAAACACCATATATTTT	CASDGKALGNTIYF
TRBD2	TRBV30	TRBJ2-3	NA	TGTGCCTGGAATCTAGCGGGCACAGATACGCAGTATTTT	CAWNLAGTDTQYF
TRBD2	TRBV5-8	TRBJ2-1	NA	TGTGCCAGCAGCAGGACTAGGTTGAGCTCCTACAATGAGCAGTTCTTC	CASSRTRLSSYNEQFF
TRBD1	TRBV19	TRBJ2-1	NA	TGTGCCAGTAGTAGAGCGCCGGGACAGGTCCCCCCCCACCCTGAGCAGTTCTTC	CASSRAPGQVPPHPEQFF
NA	TRBV11-2	TRBJ2-2	NA	TGTGCCAGCAGCTTTCGTCTGCGGGACGAGACCGGGGAGCTGTTTTTT	CASSFRLRDETGELFF
NA	TRBV5-1	TRBJ1-1	NA	TGCGCCAGCAGCCAGGACAGTAACACTGAAGCTTTCTTT	CASSQDSNTEAFF
TRBD1	TRBV2	TRBJ2-7	NA	TGTGCCAGCAGTCCCGAAGGACAGGGGAATTACGAGCAGTACTTC	CASSPEGQGNYEQYF
NA	TRBV6-6	TRBJ1-5	NA	TGTGCCAGCAGTTACGAGAGTCAGCCCCAGCATTTT	CASSYESQPQHF
TRBD2	TRBV13	TRBJ2-7	NA	TGTGCCAGCAGCTTACTAGCGGGAATCGACGAGCAGTACTTC	CASSLLAGIDEQYF
NA	TRBV2	TRBJ2-3	NA	TGTGCCAGCAAAGGGAGTAGCTCAGATACGCAGTATTTT	CASKGSSSDTQYF
NA	TRBV14	TRBJ1-5	once	TGTGCCAGCAGCCGCGGCGGGTACAATCAGCCCCAGCATTTT	CASSRGGYNQPQHF
NA	TRBV19	TRBJ2-3	NA	TGTGCCAGTAGTATAGGTGAGGGTGACTTGGATACGCAGTATTTT	CASSIGEGDLDTQYF
TRBD2	TRBV28	TRBJ2-7	NA	TGTGCCAGCAGTCTAGCGGGAGGGATGAACGAGCAGTACTTC	CASSLAGGMNEQYF
NA	TRBV3-1/TRBV3-2	TRBJ1-1	NA	TGTGCCAGCAGCGCGTCGAACACTGAAGCTTTCTTT	CASSASNTEAFF
TRBD2	TRBV5-4	TRBJ2-7	NA	TGTGCCAGCAGCTTGGGGACTAGCGGGAGAGTATACGAGCAGTACTTC	CASSLGTSGRVYEQYF
TRBD1	TRBV6-5	TRBJ2-7	few	TGTGCCAGCATATCCCTCGCCGGGACAGGTTCCGAGCAGTACTTC	CASISLAGTGSEQYF
NA	TRBV3-1/TRBV3-2	TRBJ2-5	NA	TGTGCCAGCAGCCAGGGGCCCAGCCTCCAAGAGACCCAGTACTTC	CASSQGPSLQETQYF
TRBD1	TRBV6-6	TRBJ1-6	NA	TGTGCCAGCAGCCGTCGGGACAGGGACAATTCACCCCTCCACTTT	CASSRRDRDNSPLHF
NA	TRBV5-1	TRBJ2-1	once	TGCGCCAGCAGCTCCTACGTTATAACAGGGAGCTCCTACAATGAGCAGTTCTTC	CASSSYVITGSSYNEQFF
TRBD1	TRBV4-3	TRBJ2-2	NA	TGCGCCAGCAGCCAAGCTTCTGGGACAGGGGACACCGGGGAGCTGTTTTTT	CASSQASGTGDTGELFF
NA	TRBV10-1	TRBJ2-1	NA	TGCGCCAGCAGTGAGGGACAGGAGGGCGGCAATGGGCAGTTCTTC	CASSEGQEGGNGQFF
TRBD2	TRBV20-1	TRBJ2-5	NA	TGCAGTGCTAGTAGCGGGGCGTACCAAGAGACCCAGTACTTC	CSASSGAYQETQYF
NA	TRBV27	TRBJ1-2	once	TGTGCCAGCGCTATGGCCAGGGACTATGGCTACACCTTC	CASAMARDYGYTF
NA	TRBV5-4	TRBJ2-3	NA	TGTGCCAGCAGCTTGGTAGCGGGCACAGATACGCAGTATTTT	CASSLVAGTDTQYF
TRBD2	TRBV5-5	TRBJ2-7	once	TGTGCCAGCAGCTTGGGGGGCGTTAGCGGGACCTACGAGCAGTACTTC	CASSLGGVSGTYEQYF
NA	TRBV2	TRBJ1-1	NA	TGTGCCAGCAGTGAGGAAGCAGGGGCTTACACTGAAGCTTTCTTT	CASSEEAGAYTEAFF
NA	TRBV4-1	TRBJ1-4	NA	TGCGCCAGCAGCCAAGATTCCTTCACTTCAACTAATGAAAAACTGTTTTTT	CASSQDSFTSTNEKLFF
NA	TRBV7-9	TRBJ1-4	NA	TGTGCCAGCAGCTTAGCTAGCTCAACTAATGAAAAACTGTTTTTT	CASSLASSTNEKLFF